These 24 T cell receptor beta chains were all obtained from the same sample, sequenced in a study of cytomegalovirus exposure and HLA in healthy donors. Sequencing was performed with immunoSEQ multiplex PCR; in TCRdb, only in-frame clones are kept and a portion is missing. The profile covers under 150,000 clones, with around 90% appearing a single time and 8.7% taken by the ten largest. The sequenced sample was PBMCs. The receptors were sampled from a man between 18 and 29 years old in good health and CMV-seropositive.

This chain joins TRBV5-1 and TRBJ1-4; TRBD1 matches at 10 bases. Losses at the gene ends were 3 bases for V and 7 bases for J; bases not matched to a gene: 6. The CDR3 extends over 15 amino acids. Germline CDR1 SGHRS, CDR2 YFSETQ. The CDR3 nucleotides read TGCGCCAGCAGCTCCCGGGGACAGGGGTCTGAAAAACTGTTTTTT. Residues: CASSSRGQGSEKLFF.

The CDR3 DNA follows: TGTGCCAGCGAAAGTAAGGCACGGGTTGTAACGACCTACGAGCAGTACTTC. This translates into CASESKARVVTTYEQYF. This chain connects TRBV21-1 to TRBJ2-7; the DNA was not used to check the table's D call, TRBD2. TRBV21-1 is designated a pseudogene. The CDR3 contains 17 residues.

The rearrangement links TRBV5-6 to TRBJ1-6; D is perhaps TRBD1 (5 bases). The CDR3 loop spans 15 amino acids. V shed 0 bases and J shed 8 bases, with 12 bases lying between them. Germline V lookup: CDR1 SGHDT, CDR2 YYEEEE. CDR3 bases: TGTGCCAGCAGCTTGGTTCGATCGGGGGATTCACCCCTCCACTTT. Amino acid sequence: CASSLVRSGDSPLHF.

This clone was seen a few times. This chain links TRBV6-5 with TRBJ2-7, with D unclear. Per germline, CDR1 MNHEY and CDR2 SVGAGI. The CDR3 consists of 13 residues. V shed 2 bases and J shed 7 bases, with 12 bases lying between them. The CDR3 protein is CASSYGPDQEQYF. The CDR3 nucleotides read TGTGCCAGCAGTTACGGGCCAGACCAAGAGCAGTACTTC.

The rearrangement links TRBV29-1 to TRBJ1-2; D is uncertain. The CDR3 is made up of 11 amino acids. The germline V gene encodes CDR1 SQVTM and CDR2 ANQGSEA. Between the trimmed V and J ends, which lost 5 bases and 7 bases, there was a span of 11 bases. The CDR3 loop is CSVPGTPGYTF. Written as DNA, the CDR3 is TGCAGCGTTCCGGGAACTCCTGGCTACACCTTC.

The rearrangement uses TRBV7-9 and TRBJ1-1, with D tentatively TRBD1 (6 bases). The CDR3 is made up of 16 amino acids. V was trimmed by 5 bases and J by 5 bases, leaving 21 bases between them. CDR1 SEHNR and CDR2 FQNEAQ come from the germline V gene (reference sequence). DNA of the CDR3: TGTGCCAGCAGCGGAAACCCCCAAGGGGGAAGGACTGAAGCTTTCTTT. Amino acids: CASSGNPQGGRTEAFF.

The V call is TRBV7-3, the J call TRBJ2-3; TRBD2 is a possible D gene (5 bases). Trimming took off 5 bases at V and 8 bases at J, with 17 bases between the two ends. The CDR3 runs to 14 residues. Germline-derived CDR1 and CDR2 are SGHTA and FQGTGA. The CDR3 nucleotides read TGTGCCAGCAGCCCTCTGGCGGGCCCTGGTACGCAGTATTTT. Protein sequence: CASSPLAGPGTQYF.

In this sample, this clone turned up once. This sequence joins TRBV19 and TRBJ2-1, with a possible D match to TRBD1 (6 bases). Germline CDR1 LNHDA, CDR2 SQIVND (reference sequence). The CDR3 contains 14 residues. Trimming took off 3 bases at V and 8 bases at J, with 14 bases between the two ends. The CDR3 DNA is TGTGCCAGTAGTATTCTTCGGACAGCCCATGAGCAGTTCTTC. Translation: CASSILRTAHEQFF.

V gene TRBV7-9 combines with J gene TRBJ1-5; D uncertain. From germline, CDR1 is SEHNR and CDR2 FQNEAQ (reference sequence). V lost 4 bases and J 2 bases, leaving 12 bases between the germline ends. The length of the CDR3 is 15 residues. This CDR3 reads CASSWGEGRNQPQHF. The CDR3 nucleotides read TGTGCCAGCAGCTGGGGAGAGGGTCGCAATCAGCCCCAGCATTTT.

V usage is TRBV5-1 and J usage is TRBJ2-1; 11 nucleotides line up with TRBD2. CDR1 is SGHRS and CDR2 is YFSETQ in the germline V gene. The junction had 3 bases not matched to a gene; V was cut back by 0 bases and J by 1 base. CDR3 length: 17 residues. The CDR3: CASSLGVAGGSYNEQFF. The CDR3 region has the DNA TGCGCCAGCAGCTTGGGAGTAGCGGGAGGGTCCTACAATGAGCAGTTCTTC.

The rearrangement links TRBV9 to TRBJ2-7, with TRBD1 matching over 7 bases. This CDR3 is 14 amino acids long. Trimming cost V 4 bases and J 3 bases; bases outside gene matches: 7. Germline V lookup: CDR1 SGDLS, CDR2 YYNGEE. CDR3 sequence: CASSLTGNHYEQYF. CDR3 nucleotides: TGTGCCAGCAGCTTGACAGGGAACCACTACGAGCAGTACTTC.

The CDR3 loop is CASGLRDRGPQHF. In nucleotides, the CDR3 is TGTGCCAGCGGTCTCCGGGACAGGGGGCCCCAGCATTTT. The J gene is TRBJ1-5, the V gene TRBV6-1, with TRBD1 matching over 10 bases. This CDR3 contains 13 residues. V shed 8 bases, J shed 9 bases, and the junction held 7 bases outside the gene matches. Germline values: CDR1 MNHNS, CDR2 SASEGT.

The chain employs TRBV6-5 and TRBJ2-1; TRBD1 might be the D (5 bases). The CDR3 sequence is 13 residues long. The germline V gene has CDR1 MNHEY and CDR2 SVGAGI. V was clipped by 6 bases and J by 8 bases, with 14 bases between them. CDR3 in amino acids: CASRGSWGDEQFF. Written as DNA, the CDR3 is TGTGCCAGCAGAGGATCCTGGGGCGATGAGCAGTTCTTC.

The rearrangement uses TRBV29-1 and TRBJ2-1; weak D call: TRBD1 (5 bases). CDR3 length: 12 amino acids. Trimming removed 3 bases at V and 7 bases at J, with 10 bases between. Per germline, CDR1 SQVTM and CDR2 ANQGSEA. CDR3 in DNA: TGCAGCGTTGATCGTTCAGGGAATGAGCAGTTCTTC. This encodes CSVDRSGNEQFF.

V gene TRBV5-6 combines with J gene TRBJ2-7; D perhaps matches TRBD2 (5 bases). CDR1 is SGHDT, CDR2 YYEEEE, per germline. V was clipped by 3 bases and J by 3 bases, with 16 bases between them. The CDR3 has 15 residues. The CDR3 loop is CASSSPRASNYEQYF. The CDR3 nucleotides read TGTGCCAGCAGCTCCCCCCGGGCTAGCAACTACGAGCAGTACTTC.

The chain carries TRBV30 and TRBJ2-1; weak D call: TRBD2 (6 bases). This CDR3 comprises 14 residues. Germline V gene data show CDR1 as GTSNPN and CDR2 as SVGIG (reference sequence). The V gene lost 0 bases and the J gene lost 8 bases, with 14 bases spanning the gap. CDR3 region: CAWSVTGVGDEQFF. In DNA form, the CDR3 reads TGTGCCTGGAGTGTTACGGGAGTGGGAGATGAGCAGTTCTTC.

The chain uses TRBV7-9 and TRBJ1-2; D remains ambiguous. V was trimmed by 4 bases and J by 4 bases, leaving 7 bases between them. CDR1 and CDR2 (germline): SEHNR, FQNEAQ (reference sequence). CDR3 length equals 12 residues. The CDR3 DNA reads TGTGCCAGCAGCTCCGACTCCTATGGCTACACCTTC. Residues: CASSSDSYGYTF.

The J gene is TRBJ1-4, the V gene TRBV10-2; 7 bases agree with TRBD1. This CDR3 is 14 amino acids long. V lost 6 bases and J lost 7; bases outside the gene matches: 8. Germline-derived CDR1 and CDR2 are WSHSY and SAAADI. CDR3: CASRITGAGEKLFF. In DNA form, the CDR3 reads TGCGCCAGCAGGATAACAGGGGCGGGTGAAAAACTGTTTTTT.

CDR3 DNA sequence: TGTGCCAGCAGTGAAAGAAGTCTGGGACAGGGGGCTGAAGCTTTCTTT. This translates into CASSERSLGQGAEAFF. The chain has TRBV6-1 and TRBJ1-1, with TRBD1 matching 11 bases. Germline CDR1 reads MNHNS; CDR2 reads SASEGT. This CDR3 region has 16 residues. The trim removed 2 bases at V and 6 bases at J, leaving 8 bases unmatched.

This chain joins TRBV5-1 and TRBJ1-2, with D possibly being TRBD1 (5 bases). Trimming removed 0 bases at V and 0 bases at J, with 18 bases between. Looked up from germline, CDR1 is SGHRS and CDR2 is YFSETQ. The CDR3 loop spans 18 amino acids. The CDR3 nucleotides are TGCGCCAGCAGCTTGGTGGACAACGCCCTTTTCCCTAACTATGGCTACACCTTC. Translating gives CASSLVDNALFPNYGYTF.

This clone was recorded only once. The gene calls are TRBV7-7 and TRBJ1-3; possibly TRBD1 for D (6 bases). V gave up 5 bases and J gave up 0 bases, with 8 bases separating them. CDR1 and CDR2 from the germline V gene are SSHAT and FNYEAQ (reference sequence). There are 14 residues in the CDR3. In DNA form, the CDR3 reads TGTGCCAGCAGCCAGGACAGCTCTGGAAACACCATATATTTT. This translates into CASSQDSSGNTIYF.

V usage is TRBV6-5 and J usage is TRBJ1-2; D not certain. The CDR3 covers 13 residues. The germline V and J ends were trimmed by 7 bases and 4 bases, with 13 bases remaining between them. Germline CDR1 MNHEY, CDR2 SVGAGI. CDR3 region: CASNTGMGYGYTF. The CDR3 coding sequence is TGTGCCAGCAATACGGGGATGGGCTATGGCTACACCTTC.

V usage is TRBV5-4 and J usage is TRBJ2-1, with a possible D match to TRBD1 (5 bases). CDR3 length: 15 amino acids. CDR1 and CDR2 from the germline V gene are SGHNT and YYREEE (reference sequence). Trimming took 4 bases from V and 0 from J, leaving 11 bases between them. CDR3 sequence reads: CASSGAESSYNEQFF. The CDR3 region has the DNA TGTGCCAGCAGCGGGGCAGAAAGCTCCTACAATGAGCAGTTCTTC.

The chain couples TRBV7-8 to TRBJ2-1, with 11 bases that match TRBD2. Germline V gene sequence: CDR1 SGHVS, CDR2 FQNEAQ. V shed 3 bases and J 10 bases; nucleotides not matched to a gene: 8. This CDR3 comprises 15 residues. CDR3 sequence: CASSFSGRAQGEQFF. In nucleotides, the CDR3 is TGTGCCAGCAGCTTTAGCGGGAGGGCCCAGGGGGAGCAGTTCTTC.